This T cell receptor (beta chain) comes out of a study of T-cell reconstitution after alpha-beta-depleted transplantation in children. During its preparation, the TCRbeta library received unique molecular identifiers. Each CDR3 protein gets one entry after TCRdb re-called the PCR reads with MiXCR. The sample contains some 350,000 distinct CDR3 sequences, around 10% of which appear only once. The CDR3 loop spans 15 amino acids. V was trimmed by 1 base and J by 1 base, leaving 10 bases between them. Germline V gene sequence: CDR1 MNHEY, CDR2 SMNVEV (reference sequence). J is TRBJ2-5 and V is TRBV27; D is undetermined. The input for sequencing was PBMCs from the stem cell graft donor, taken from the stem cell graft. The receptor's source is a human donor who donated a stem cell graft to a child with acute lymphoblastic leukemia. CDR3 sequence: CASSLFQSPQETQYF. DNA for the CDR3: TGTGCCAGCAGTTTATTCCAGTCCCCCCAAGAGACCCAGTACTTC.